A selection of T cell receptor beta chains follows, all from one sample in a study of naive CD8 T cells in extremely preterm neonates. Assay used: immunoSEQ multiplex PCR; TCRdb lists only in-frame clones, some missing. The sample lists about 5,300 clones; approximately 97% were seen once. Sequenced material: naive CD8+ T cells from blood. Every receptor here comes from a human donor in good health. Each CDR3 is given without its conserved first and last residue. Some rows have no size entry. The others give once, few or many, or a class for an expanded clone.

>few|TRBJ2-7|TRBV14
ASSPRDITYEQY
>NA|TRBJ1-6|TRBV2
ASSEIGGQINSPLH
>NA|TRBJ2-7|TRBV27
ASRQTGGATYEQY
>NA|TRBJ2-3|TRBV7-9
ASRPGLPPQY
>NA|TRBJ1-5|TRBV7-8
ASSLEGGKDQPQH
>NA|TRBJ1-4|TRBV27
ASSLSVGLATNEKLF
>NA|TRBJ2-1|TRBV6-6
ASSYSRQIPYNEQF
>NA|TRBJ1-5|TRBV19
ASNPDITYSNQPQH
>NA|TRBJ1-1|TRBV29-1
SVGRGRVAF
>NA|TRBJ2-7|TRBV5-1
ASSSDRANYEQY
>NA|TRBJ2-7|TRBV10-1
ASSEGTGNYEQY
>NA|TRBJ2-2|TRBV27
ASSLADRELTGELF
>NA|TRBJ2-7|TRBV29-1
SVDGGTPSYEQY
>NA|NA|TRBV7-2
ASSPGTSRREQY
>once|TRBJ1-3|TRBV28
ASSMDSAGNTIY
>NA|TRBJ2-7|TRBV11-2
ASSLGWSGSYEQY
>NA|TRBJ2-1|TRBV7-7
ASSPAPTTGDEQF
>NA|TRBJ2-3|TRBV7-3
ASSLSAMSTDTQY
>NA|TRBJ1-5|TRBV28
ASRSTGALNQPQH
>NA|TRBJ1-3|TRBV28
ASSPPRSGNTIY
>NA|TRBJ1-1|TRBV5-1
ASSSTGDTEAF
>NA|TRBJ2-3|TRBV7-9
ASRGEAGGLDTQY
>NA|TRBJ2-1|TRBV21-1
ASSKEPAGVRNEQF
>NA|TRBJ1-5|TRBV6-6
ASSYSGDYSNQPQH
>NA|TRBJ1-6|TRBV28
ASSFLGQSSYNSPLH
>NA|TRBJ2-7|TRBV30
AWSVYVRGSGEQY
>NA|TRBJ2-1|TRBV27
ASRQGAINEQF
>NA|TRBJ2-7|TRBV27
ASSLGTGSYEQY
>few|TRBJ2-7|TRBV4-3
ASSPAYGGSSYEQY
>NA|TRBJ2-3|TRBV14
ASSQAGISTDTQY
>few|TRBJ2-7|TRBV4-3
ASSQRRWDYEQY
>NA|TRBJ1-2|TRBV30
AWVTPRGSGYGYT
>NA|TRBJ1-2|TRBV7-9
ASSSDRDYGYT
>NA|TRBJ1-2|TRBV7-9
ASSLGQAFGYT
>once|TRBJ2-1|TRBV6-6
ASSSEGQGLDEQF
>NA|TRBJ1-4|TRBV28
ASSDGRGEGEKLF
>NA|TRBJ2-5|TRBV4-3
ASSQDQRVRETQY